The 21 T cell receptor beta chains listed next were all sequenced from one sample in a study of T cell repertoires in aging, cancer and after chemotherapy. A mixed TRB-A/B primer pool amplified rearranged TRB by multiplex touch-down PCR. Each CDR3 protein is one row after TCRdb ran MiXCR on the multiplex PCR reads. Of approximately 1,100 distinct CDR3 sequences listed, about 31% are singletons. Peripheral blood genomic DNA, not sorted cells or RNA, was the template. The material sequenced was blood. The receptors come from a human donor with a blood cancer.

The J gene is TRBJ1-6, the V gene TRBV27; a possible D gene is TRBD1 (6 bases). This CDR3 spans 18 amino acids. Germline V gives CDR1 MNHEY, CDR2 SMNVEV (reference sequence). V lost 2 bases and J 0 bases, leaving 14 bases between the germline ends. The CDR3 DNA reads as TGTGCCAGCAGTTTAAAATCAGGGGCGAGCTCCTATAATTCACCCCTCCACTTT. It specifies CASSLKSGASSYNSPLHF.

This rearrangement joins TRBV28 to TRBJ2-3; D call uncertain. The CDR3 spans 14 residues. In germline, CDR1 is MDHEN, CDR2 SYDVKM. The V gene lost 4 bases and the J gene lost 0 bases, with 8 bases spanning the gap. CDR3 sequence: CASSSDGSTDTQYF. The CDR3 region has the DNA TGTGCCAGCAGTTCTGACGGGAGCACAGATACGCAGTATTTT.

About this clonotype itself: The junction does not match germline at one end; this may be a read error. V usage is TRBV27 and J usage is TRBJ1-6, with D uncertain. The CDR3 length is 15 residues. Per the germline V gene, CDR1 is MNHEY and CDR2 is SMNVEV (reference sequence). The DNA for the CDR3 is TGTGCCAACAGTCTCTTGAGACTGACCAATTCACCCCTCCACTTT. It encodes CANSLLRLTNSPLHF.

This chain joins TRBV28 and TRBJ2-7; 7 bases are shared with TRBD2. Germline loops: CDR1 MDHEN, CDR2 SYDVKM. This CDR3 region has 16 residues. Losses at the gene ends were 0 bases for V and 0 bases for J; bases not matched to a gene: 5. The CDR3 sequence is CASSLWGGSSSYEQYF. CDR3 in DNA: TGTGCCAGCAGTTTATGGGGAGGGAGTAGCTCCTACGAGCAGTACTTC.

In this sample, this clonotype turned up a few times. The chain employs TRBV7-6 and TRBJ1-6, with D possibly matching TRBD1 (5 bases). The germline V gene encodes CDR1 SGHVS and CDR2 FNYEAQ. Trimming took 5 bases from V and 10 from J, leaving 9 bases between them. CDR3 size: 12 residues. The CDR3 here is CASSTGNSPLHF. CDR3 sequence (DNA): TGTGCCAGCAGCACAGGAAACTCACCCCTCCACTTT.

This chain connects TRBV28 to TRBJ1-2, with D unclear. This CDR3 region has 15 residues. Germline CDR1 is MDHEN and CDR2 is SYDVKM. V was shortened by 3 bases and J by 0 bases, with 11 bases between the two germline ends. CDR3 DNA sequence: TGTGCCAGCAGTTTTAGTACGGCCTCTAACTATGGCTACACCTTC. Protein product: CASSFSTASNYGYTF.

By share, this clonotype ranks as medium-sized. This CDR3 reads CASSYSQGHGYTF. The CDR3 DNA sequence: TGTGCCAGCAGTTACTCCCAGGGGCATGGCTACACCTTC. The chain combines TRBV6-5 with TRBJ1-2; tentative D call: TRBD1 (6 bases). V was trimmed by 0 bases and J by 6 bases, leaving 8 bases between them. Germline V lookup: CDR1 MNHEY, CDR2 SVGAGI. CDR3 length: 13 amino acids.

This clonotype was recorded once. The junction departs from germline at one end; a sequencing error may be responsible. The J gene is TRBJ2-7, the V gene TRBV6-2 or TRBV6-3; 8 bases are shared with TRBD2. CDR1 is MNHEY and CDR2 is SVGEGT in the germline V gene. The CDR3 spans 15 residues. The CDR3 sequence: CARSYGIAGSYEQYF. Written as DNA, the CDR3 is TGTGCCAGAAGTTACGGGATAGCGGGATCCTACGAGCAGTACTTC.

In this sample, this clonotype is medium-sized. This chain joins TRBV30 and TRBJ2-5, with D perhaps TRBD2 (6 bases). V lost 5 bases and J lost 5, with 15 bases in between. The CDR3 is 13 amino acids. Germline lookup yields CDR1 GTSNPN and CDR2 SVGIG (reference sequence). In nucleotides, the CDR3 is TGTGCCTGGGTGGGGGGAGCTGGTGAGACCCAGTACTTC. It encodes CAWVGGAGETQYF.

CDR3 loop: CASSRDRAETQYF. As DNA, the CDR3 is TGTGCCAGCAGTAGGGACAGGGCGGAGACCCAGTACTTC. J is TRBJ2-5 and V is TRBV12-3 or TRBV12-4, with 9 bases identical to TRBD1. V lost 5 bases to trimming and J lost 5 bases; unmatched junction nucleotides: 3. The CDR3 contains 13 residues.

This clonotype has a handful of counts. The rearrangement joins TRBV29-1 to TRBJ1-1; D is uncertain. The V and J ends lost 4 bases and 0 bases respectively, with 9 bases between them. Germline assignment: CDR1 SQVTM and CDR2 ANQGSEA. The CDR3 is 13 amino acids. The CDR3 region is CSVVRQMNTEAFF. DNA for the CDR3: TGCAGCGTTGTAAGGCAGATGAACACTGAAGCTTTCTTT.

In this sample, this clonotype turned up a few times. This chain uses TRBV28 with TRBJ1-2; D might be TRBD1 (6 bases). The V end lost 5 bases, the J end lost 8 bases, and 15 bases lay between the germline ends. There are 13 residues in the CDR3. CDR1 is MDHEN and CDR2 is SYDVKM in the germline V gene. The CDR3 loop reads CASSLQGRRGYTF. The CDR3 bases are TGTGCCAGCAGTCTACAGGGCAGGCGGGGCTACACCTTC.

This clonotype was observed a handful of times. The rearrangement links TRBV11-2 to TRBJ2-7; tentatively, D is TRBD1 (5 bases). The CDR3 sequence is 15 residues long. Trimming took 0 bases from V and 6 from J, leaving 15 bases between them. Germline-derived CDR1 and CDR2 are SGHAT and FQNNGV. The CDR3 DNA is TGTGCCAGCAGCTTAGATCAGGGCTTGGCGTTCGAGCAGTACTTC. Translated, it gives CASSLDQGLAFEQYF.

CDR3 DNA sequence: TGTGCCAGCAGCAAAGGGCTAGCGGGAGGGCCCGAGGGGGTTCAAGAGACCCAGTACTTC. Protein product: CASSKGLAGGPEGVQETQYF. The gene calls are TRBV21-1 and TRBJ2-5; no DNA check was done on the table's D call, TRBD2. TRBV21-1 is given as a pseudogene. The CDR3 runs 20 residues.

As for this clonotype: One base away lies a much larger clone, so this may be a sequencing read error. CDR3 in DNA: TGTGCCAGCAGCCGGGCCTCGACAAGCACCGGGGAGCTGTTTTTT. Translating it yields CASSRASTSTGELFF. The J gene is TRBJ2-2, the V gene TRBV28; D unclear. Germline V lookup: CDR1 MDHEN, CDR2 SYDVKM. Trimming left V 6 bases short and J 4 bases short, with 15 bases between. This CDR3 contains 15 residues.

This clonotype was seen more than once but under ten times. The chain combines TRBV21-1 with TRBJ2-7; whether TRBD1, the table's D call, matches the DNA was not checked. TRBV21-1 represents a pseudogene. This CDR3 spans 15 amino acids. The DNA for the CDR3 is TGTGCCAGCAGCTTATCCCGGGACAGGGCCTACGAGCAGTACTTC. The encoded protein is CASSLSRDRAYEQYF.

The genes are TRBV7-9 and TRBJ2-7, with a weak D call TRBD2 (6 bases). V lost 1 base, J lost 0 bases, and 13 bases lay in between. The germline V gene has CDR1 SEHNR and CDR2 FQNEAQ (reference sequence). The CDR3 runs 16 residues. The CDR3 here is CASSLERSGPSYEQYF. The CDR3 region has the DNA TGTGCCAGCAGCTTAGAGAGGAGCGGGCCCTCCTACGAGCAGTACTTC.

The chain joins TRBV20-1 to TRBJ2-3, with TRBD2 identical over 8 bases. The CDR3 loop spans 15 amino acids. Germline V gene lookup returns CDR1 DFQATT and CDR2 SNEGSKA (reference sequence). The V and J ends lost 4 bases and 0 bases, in that order; junction bases with no gene match: 6. The CDR3 here is CSAKGSGRSTDTQYF. The CDR3 nucleotides are TGCAGTGCTAAAGGAAGCGGGAGAAGCACAGATACGCAGTATTTT.

This clonotype ranks as medium-sized. The chain has TRBV19 and TRBJ2-7; D call uncertain. Germline V gene data show CDR1 as LNHDA and CDR2 as SQIVND (reference sequence). The CDR3 runs to 12 residues. V shed 4 bases and J shed 0 bases, with 4 bases lying between them. The CDR3 DNA sequence: TGTGCCAGTAGTACGATCTCCTACGAGCAGTACTTC. This codes for CASSTISYEQYF.

In this sample, this clonotype is medium-sized. V is TRBV5-4 and J is TRBJ2-5; TRBD2 aligns across 13 bases. The V segment lost 0 bases and the J segment 4 bases; nucleotides outside the gene matches: 0. The CDR3 extends over 15 amino acids. Germline CDR1 reads SGHNT; CDR2 reads YYREEE (reference sequence). The CDR3 region is CASSLGLAGGETQYF. The CDR3 DNA reads TGTGCCAGCAGCTTGGGACTAGCGGGAGGAGAGACCCAGTACTTC.

This clonotype is medium-sized in the sample. The J gene is TRBJ1-2, the V gene TRBV30; no clear D. Trimming took off 2 bases at V and 4 bases at J, with 11 bases between the two ends. Germline V gene data show CDR1 as GTSNPN and CDR2 as SVGIG (reference sequence). The CDR3 runs to 13 residues. CDR3 in DNA: TGTGCCTGGAGTCCGGTGTTCGGCTATGGCTACACCTTC. It encodes CAWSPVFGYGYTF.